This T cell receptor beta chain was retrieved from a study of identical twins. The CDR3 extends over 12 amino acids. V dropped 2 bases and J dropped 8; count of bases not matched to a gene: 2. Germline values: CDR1 ENHRY, CDR2 SYGVKD. Using its own MiXCR run on the 5' RACE reads, TCRdb lists one record per CDR3 protein. The sample shows over 600,000 distinct CDR3 sequences, 21% of them seen only once. The sample was also reused in another study, on T cells expressing NK-cell markers.

The sequencing sample was made of PBMCs. The chain links TRBV10-3 to TRBJ2-7, with TRBD2 identical over 8 bases. The receptor comes from a woman aged 18-29 years in good health. The CDR3 here is CAISEVAGKQYF. For the CDR3, the DNA is TGTGCCATCAGTGAGGTAGCGGGAAAGCAGTACTTC.